The 10 T cell receptor beta chains listed next were all sequenced from one sample in a study of cytomegalovirus exposure and HLA in healthy donors. The protocol was immunoSEQ multiplex PCR, while the TCRdb copy is restricted to in-frame clones and leaves out a portion. The data show around 130,000 clones, about nine tenths seen once. The sequencing sample was made of PBMCs. The source is a man under 40 in good health and CMV-seronegative.

The rearrangement uses TRBV27 and TRBJ1-6; D is unclear. This CDR3 spans 16 amino acids. Between the trimmed V and J ends, which lost 2 bases and 10 bases, there was a span of 18 bases. Germline CDR1 MNHEY, CDR2 SMNVEV (reference sequence). The CDR3 sequence is CASSLRGGRVVSPLHF. The CDR3 DNA sequence: TGTGCCAGCAGTTTACGAGGCGGTCGCGTAGTATCACCCCTCCACTTT.

The chain's CDR3 is CASSLDRVSEQYF. The CDR3 bases are TGTGCCAGCAGCTTAGACAGGGTGAGTGAGCAGTACTTC. The chain links TRBV7-9 to TRBJ2-7; TRBD1 is a possible D gene (6 bases). V lost 1 base and J lost 7, with 11 bases in between. The CDR3 totals 13 residues. Germline V CDR1 and CDR2: SEHNR, FQNEAQ (reference sequence). Complete variable domain (other parts from reference TRBV7-9 and TRBJ2-7): DTGVSQNPRHKITKRGQNVTFRCDPISEHNRLYWYRQTLGQGPEFLTYFQNEAQLEKSRLLSDRFSAERPKGSFSTLEIQRTEQGDSAMYLCASSLDRVSEQYFGPGTRLTVT.

V gene TRBV6-1 combines with J gene TRBJ1-4; 8 bases are a match to TRBD1. This CDR3 is built from 14 residues. CDR1 and CDR2 from the germline V gene are MNHNS and SASEGT. V gave up 9 bases and J gave up 1 base; unmatched junction bases: 4. CDR3 DNA: TGTGCCAGTCAACAGGGGGGAACTAATGAAAAACTGTTTTTT. Translating gives CASQQGGTNEKLFF.

The rearrangement joins TRBV6-1 to TRBJ1-5, with a weak D call TRBD1 (5 bases). CDR3 length: 15 amino acids. V was trimmed by 6 bases and J by 3 bases, leaving 15 bases between them. CDR1 and CDR2 from the germline V gene are MNHNS and SASEGT. CDR3 region: CASRSPGVFNQPQHF. The CDR3 DNA reads as TGTGCCAGCAGAAGTCCGGGGGTATTCAATCAGCCCCAGCATTTT.

This clone has more than one count but fewer than ten. The chain combines TRBV28 with TRBJ2-5, with 10 bases aligning to TRBD1. The CDR3 has 14 amino acids. Per germline, CDR1 MDHEN and CDR2 SYDVKM. V dropped 5 bases and J dropped 4; count of bases not matched to a gene: 4. DNA for the CDR3: TGTGCCAGCAGTCTCCGGGACAGGGGAGAGACCCAGTACTTC. Its protein product is CASSLRDRGETQYF. The variable domain in full, with the rest retrieved from reference TRBV28 and TRBJ2-5, is DVKVTQSSRYLVKRTGEKVFLECVQDMDHENMFWYRQDPGLGLRLIYFSYDVKMKEKGDIPEGYSVSREKKERFSLILESASTNQTSMYLCASSLRDRGETQYFGPGTRLLVL.

This chain links TRBV18 with TRBJ2-1, with a possible D match to TRBD1 (7 bases). Germline values: CDR1 KGHSH, CDR2 LQKENI. V shed 8 bases and J shed 4 bases, with 15 bases lying between them. CDR3 length: 14 residues. For the CDR3, the DNA is TGTGCCAGCGCGGGACAGCCGCAGTACAATGAGCAGTTCTTC. This sequence encodes CASAGQPQYNEQFF.

J is TRBJ2-7 and V is TRBV18; 10 bases are a match to TRBD2. Germline V gene sequence: CDR1 KGHSH, CDR2 LQKENI. The V gene end was trimmed by 4 bases and the J gene end by 5 bases; junction bases not matched to a gene: 5. CDR3 length equals 14 residues. In DNA form, the CDR3 reads TGTGCCAGCTCACTAGCGGGGGGATGGGACGAGCAGTACTTC. It specifies CASSLAGGWDEQYF.

This sequence joins TRBV9 and TRBJ1-2; D is perhaps TRBD1 (6 bases). The V end was cut by 3 bases, the J end by 0 bases, with 12 bases between. The germline V gene encodes CDR1 SGDLS and CDR2 YYNGEE. The CDR3 sequence is 15 residues long. For the CDR3, the DNA is TGTGCCAGCAGCGGAGGTGCAGGGGCTAACTATGGCTACACCTTC. Translation gives CASSGGAGANYGYTF.

This chain uses TRBV27 with TRBJ2-1, with 7 bases lining up with TRBD1. Germline V CDR1 and CDR2: MNHEY, SMNVEV (reference sequence). The CDR3 is 21 amino acids. After removal of 0 bases from V and 14 bases from J, the junction contained 31 bases not matched to a gene. CDR3 region: CASSLSVGAVTKRTGALAEFF. CDR3 bases: TGTGCCAGCAGTTTATCAGTGGGGGCCGTTACAAAGAGGACAGGAGCCCTCGCCGAGTTCTTC.

This chain uses TRBV7-2 with TRBJ1-1; TRBD1 matches 7 bases. The V gene's germline CDR1 is SGHTA and CDR2 FQGNSA. V dropped 1 base and J dropped 2; count of bases not matched to a gene: 7. There are 16 residues in the CDR3. The CDR3 DNA is TGTGCCAGCAGCTTAGACTACAGGGGTGTTAACACTGAAGCTTTCTTT. As protein: CASSLDYRGVNTEAFF.